Shown below are 9 T cell receptor beta chains from a single sample sequenced in a study of neurological immune-mediated disorders. Each CDR3 protein gets one entry after TCRdb re-called the 5' RACE reads with MiXCR. The data contain about 62,000 distinct CDR3 sequences, under 5% of them seen just once; the ten biggest clones take up 3.4%. The sequenced sample was PBMCs. The receptors originated from a woman aged 45-60 years with multiple sclerosis.

The rearrangement uses TRBV28 and TRBJ1-1; maybe TRBD1 (6 bases). The length of the CDR3 is 14 residues. Germline assignment: CDR1 MDHEN and CDR2 SYDVKM. Trimming left V 5 bases short and J 0 bases short, with 10 bases between. CDR3 sequence (DNA): TGTGCCAGCAGTCCCGGGGGCTTGAACACTGAAGCTTTCTTT. Protein product: CASSPGGLNTEAFF. Full variable domain (rest looked up from reference TRBV28 and TRBJ1-1): DVKVTQSSRYLVKRTGEKVFLECVQDMDHENMFWYRQDPGLGLRLIYFSYDVKMKEKGDIPEGYSVSREKKERFSLILESASTNQTSMYLCASSPGGLNTEAFFGQGTRLTVV.

This clonotype appeared many times. The rearrangement uses TRBV7-2 and TRBJ2-2; 8 bases line up with TRBD1. The trim removed 2 bases at V and 4 bases at J, leaving 3 bases unmatched. There are 15 residues in the CDR3. CDR1 and CDR2 from the germline V gene are SGHTA and FQGNSA. For the CDR3, the DNA is TGTGCCAGCAGCTTAAGACAGGGGATCACCGGGGAGCTGTTTTTT. Translated, it gives CASSLRQGITGELFF.

This clonotype appeared many times. In DNA form, the CDR3 reads TGTGCCAGCAGTCCACGACAATTTTACGAGCAGTACTTC. As protein: CASSPRQFYEQYF. V and J are TRBV28 and TRBJ2-7, with D unresolved. The CDR3 runs 13 residues. Germline CDR1 reads MDHEN; CDR2 reads SYDVKM. V lost 5 bases to trimming and J lost 4 bases, with 12 bases between them.

This clonotype was seen repeatedly, ten times or more. This sequence joins TRBV29-1 and TRBJ2-5; D uncertain. The germline V gene encodes CDR1 SQVTM and CDR2 ANQGSEA. Trimming took off 2 bases at V and 4 bases at J, with 14 bases between the two ends. This CDR3 contains 14 residues. The CDR3 is CSVERGGNRETQYF. In DNA form, the CDR3 reads TGCAGCGTTGAACGAGGTGGGAATCGAGAGACCCAGTACTTC.

This clonotype was seen many times. The chain carries TRBV20-1 and TRBJ2-5, with D uncertain. Trimming removed 0 bases at V and 4 bases at J, with 15 bases between. The CDR3 contains 15 residues. Germline V gene data show CDR1 as DFQATT and CDR2 as SNEGSKA (reference sequence). CDR3 DNA sequence: TGCAGTGCTAGAGAGTGGGTTAGTAACGGAGAGACCCAGTACTTC. This gives the protein CSAREWVSNGETQYF.

At least ten counts were recorded for this clonotype. The V call is TRBV6-2 or TRBV6-3, the J call TRBJ1-1; D remains unclear. Trimming removed 0 bases from V and 1 base from J, with 0 bases in between. The CDR3 length is 12 residues. CDR1 and CDR2 from the germline V gene are MNHEY and SVGEGT. The CDR3 DNA reads as TGTGCCAGCAGTTACTCGAACACTGAAGCTTTCTTT. This codes for CASSYSNTEAFF.

This clonotype was recorded at least ten times. The chain combines TRBV4-3 with TRBJ1-2; a weak D match, TRBD1 (6 bases). CDR1 is LGHNA, CDR2 YSLEER, per germline. CDR3 size: 17 residues. V was cut by 0 bases and J by 4 bases, with 18 bases left in between. The CDR3: CASSQDLGKQGRYGYTF. DNA for the CDR3: TGCGCCAGCAGCCAAGATCTGGGCAAACAGGGACGCTATGGCTACACCTTC.

At least ten counts were recorded for this clonotype. This chain uses TRBV4-2 with TRBJ1-1; D uncertain. The CDR3 extends over 13 amino acids. The germline CDR1 and CDR2 sequences are LGHNA and YNFKEQ. V was trimmed by 0 bases and J by 3 bases, leaving 5 bases between them. CDR3 sequence: CASSQDRDTEAFF. CDR3 coding DNA: TGTGCCAGCAGCCAAGATAGGGACACTGAAGCTTTCTTT.

This clonotype was observed at least ten times. This sequence joins TRBV6-5 and TRBJ1-1, with D unclear. This CDR3 region has 14 residues. Germline V gene lookup returns CDR1 MNHEY and CDR2 SVGAGI. The V gene lost 0 bases and the J gene lost 4 bases, with 9 bases spanning the gap. CDR3 nucleotides: TGTGCCAGCAGTTACTCGAAGGGTAGCACTGAAGCTTTCTTT. Its protein product is CASSYSKGSTEAFF.